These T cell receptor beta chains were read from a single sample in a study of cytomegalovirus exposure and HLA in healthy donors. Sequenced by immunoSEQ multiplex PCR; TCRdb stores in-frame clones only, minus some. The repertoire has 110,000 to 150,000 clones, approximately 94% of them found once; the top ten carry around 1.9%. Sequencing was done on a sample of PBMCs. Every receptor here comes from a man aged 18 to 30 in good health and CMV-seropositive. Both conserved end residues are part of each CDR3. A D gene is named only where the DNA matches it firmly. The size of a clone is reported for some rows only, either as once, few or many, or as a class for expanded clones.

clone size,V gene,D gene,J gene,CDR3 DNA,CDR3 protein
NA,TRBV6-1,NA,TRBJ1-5,TGTGCCAGTGGTTTAGGCAATCAGCCCCAGCATTTT,CASGLGNQPQHF
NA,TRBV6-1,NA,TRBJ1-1,TGTGCCAGCAGTTCGGGCCTGGTCGGGGCTGAAGCTTTCTTT,CASSSGLVGAEAFF
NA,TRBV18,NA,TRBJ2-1,TGTGCCAGCTCACCTCTTGGAGGGACTGAGCAGTTCTTC,CASSPLGGTEQFF
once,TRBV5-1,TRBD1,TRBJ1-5,TGCGCCAGCAGGCCCGGACAGGGGCTGGGTCAGCCCCAGCATTTT,CASRPGQGLGQPQHF
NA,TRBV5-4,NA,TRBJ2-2,TGTGCCAGCAGCTTCGACAGAGACGGGGAGCTGTTTTTT,CASSFDRDGELFF
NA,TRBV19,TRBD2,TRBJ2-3,TGTGCCAGTAGTGGCCCGGGACTAGCGGGAGGGAGAAGGGGGACAGATACGCAGTATTTT,CASSGPGLAGGRRGTDTQYF
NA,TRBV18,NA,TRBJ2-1,TGTGCCAGCTCACGACTAGCCTACAATGAGCAGTTCTTC,CASSRLAYNEQFF
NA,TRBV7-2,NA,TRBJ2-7,TGTGCCAGCAGCTTTGATCACCTCGAGGCCTCCTACGAGCAGTACTTC,CASSFDHLEASYEQYF
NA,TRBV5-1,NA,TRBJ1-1,TGCGCCAGTCAGGGCCTGAACACTGAAGCTTTCTTT,CASQGLNTEAFF
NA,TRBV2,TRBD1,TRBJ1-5,TGTGCCAGCAGCGACAGGGGAAAGAATCAGCCCCAGCATTTT,CASSDRGKNQPQHF
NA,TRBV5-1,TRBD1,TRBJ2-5,TGCGCCAGCAGCAACCGGGACAGGGGATCCCAAGAGACCCAGTACTTC,CASSNRDRGSQETQYF
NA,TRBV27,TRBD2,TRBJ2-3,TGTGCCAGCAGTTTATCACGGGGGGGGAGCGGGAGTAGCACAGATACGCAGTATTTT,CASSLSRGGSGSSTDTQYF
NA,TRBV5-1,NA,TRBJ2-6,TGCGCCAGCGGCCCCTCGGGGTCTGGGGCCAACGTCCTGACTTTC,CASGPSGSGANVLTF
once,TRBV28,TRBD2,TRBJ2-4,TGTGCCAGCAGTTTAGCTAGCGGGGTCTTAGCCAAAAACATTCAGTACTTC,CASSLASGVLAKNIQYF
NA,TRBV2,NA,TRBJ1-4,TGTGCCAGCAGTCAGGGAACGACAACTAATGAAAAACTGTTTTTT,CASSQGTTTNEKLFF
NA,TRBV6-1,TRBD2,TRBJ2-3,TGTGCCAGCAGTGTTGGGAGGGTCACAGATACGCAGTATTTT,CASSVGRVTDTQYF
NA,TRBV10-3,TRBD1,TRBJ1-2,TGTGCCATCAGTGAGTCCGGACAGGAACTCTATGGCTACACCTTC,CAISESGQELYGYTF
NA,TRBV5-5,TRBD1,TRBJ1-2,TGTGCCAGCAGCCTAGGACAGGGGAGCGGCTACACCTTC,CASSLGQGSGYTF
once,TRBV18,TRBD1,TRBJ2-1,TGTGCCAGCTCCGTGACAGGGGATGGCTACAATGAGCAGTTCTTC,CASSVTGDGYNEQFF
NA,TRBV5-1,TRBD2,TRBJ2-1,TGCGCCAGCAGCTCGACTAGCGGGTACAATGAGCAGTTCTTC,CASSSTSGYNEQFF
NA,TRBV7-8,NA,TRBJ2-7,TGTGCCAGCAGCTTTAACTACGAGCAGTACTTC,CASSFNYEQYF
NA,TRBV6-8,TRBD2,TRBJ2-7,TGTGCCAGCAGTTACTCTCCTACTAGCGGGAGGACCTACGAGCAGTACTTC,CASSYSPTSGRTYEQYF
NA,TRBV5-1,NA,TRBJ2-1,TGCGCCAGCAGCTTAGAGGAGCCCGTCAATGAGCAGTTCTTC,CASSLEEPVNEQFF
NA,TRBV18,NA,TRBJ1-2,TGTGCCAGCTCACCAGGGGCCCAGGGGAACTATGGCTACACCTTC,CASSPGAQGNYGYTF
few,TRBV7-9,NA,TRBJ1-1,TGTGCCAGCAGCTTAGGACTTAGGGGCACTGAAGCTTTCTTT,CASSLGLRGTEAFF
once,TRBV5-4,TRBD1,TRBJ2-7,TGTGCCAGCAGCAATACGGGACAGGGGAGGGACGAGCAGTACTTC,CASSNTGQGRDEQYF
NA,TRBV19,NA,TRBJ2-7,TGTGCCAGTAGTCGTCAGGGAAAGACCTACGAGCAGTACTTC,CASSRQGKTYEQYF
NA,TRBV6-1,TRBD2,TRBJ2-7,TGTGCCAGCAGTGAACGGACTAGCGGAGAGAACTACGAGCAGTACTTC,CASSERTSGENYEQYF
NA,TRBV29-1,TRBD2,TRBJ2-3,TGCAGCGTCCCCGGACCGACTAGCGGGGGGGATACGCAGTATTTT,CSVPGPTSGGDTQYF
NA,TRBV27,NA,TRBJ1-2,TGTGCCAGCAGTGCGGCCGCTAACTATGGCTACACCTTC,CASSAAANYGYTF
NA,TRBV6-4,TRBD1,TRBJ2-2,TGTGCCAGCAGGAGACAGGGGAGCACCGGGGAGCTGTTTTTT,CASRRQGSTGELFF
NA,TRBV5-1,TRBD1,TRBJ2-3,TGCGCCAGCAGTCTGGGGACAGCAGATACGCAGTATTTT,CASSLGTADTQYF
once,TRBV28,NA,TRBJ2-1,TGTGCCAGCAGTTCCACCTCCCTAGCAAGGGTATTTGGGCAGTTCTTC,CASSSTSLARVFGQFF